These 24 T cell receptor beta chains originate from one sample sequenced in a study of graft-versus-host responses after intestinal transplantation. Their antigens remain unidentified. The method was immunoSEQ multiplex PCR; TCRdb's version includes in-frame clones alone and lacks a portion of them. The sample yields some 150,000 clones, around nine tenths seen once. The specimen comprised unstimulated CD4+ T cells sorted from spleen or lymph node cells, sampled before intestinal transplant. The receptors derive from a human donor who received an intestinal transplant.

The chain carries TRBV6-1 and TRBJ2-7; 11 bases agree with TRBD2. CDR3 size: 15 residues. Germline values: CDR1 MNHNS, CDR2 SASEGT. Trimming took 6 bases from V and 6 from J; bases not matched to a gene: 10. The CDR3 DNA sequence: TGTGCCAGCAGCCTACTAGCGGGAGCCTTGGGCGAGCAGTACTTC. This encodes CASSLLAGALGEQYF.

On this clone itself: The same CDR3 can be traced to other DNA sequences in this sample. CDR3 DNA sequence: TGCGCCAGCAGCTTGGCCACAGGGAACACCGGGGAGCTGTTTTTT. Encoded protein: CASSLATGNTGELFF. The J gene is TRBJ2-2, the V gene TRBV5-1; a weak D match, TRBD1 (5 bases). CDR1 and CDR2 (germline): SGHRS, YFSETQ. CDR3 length: 15 residues. V lost 0 bases and J 1 base, leaving 7 bases between the germline ends.

The chain carries TRBV15 and TRBJ1-4; possibly TRBD1 for D (5 bases). V gave up 5 bases and J gave up 8 bases, with 15 bases separating them. CDR3 length: 14 residues. The germline V gene encodes CDR1 LNHNV and CDR2 YYDKDF (reference sequence). CDR3 in DNA: TGTGCCACCAGCCCGGGGGGGGTCTCCGAAAAACTGTTTTTT. Its translation: CATSPGGVSEKLFF.

The chain has TRBV5-1 and TRBJ2-7, with 7 bases identical to TRBD2. Per germline, CDR1 SGHRS and CDR2 YFSETQ. The CDR3 has 17 residues. V lost 0 bases and J lost 3; bases outside the gene matches: 12. CDR3: CASSLGGLSDTFYEQYF. CDR3 nucleotide sequence: TGCGCCAGCAGCTTGGGGGGACTAAGCGATACTTTCTACGAGCAGTACTTC.

The chain combines TRBV28 with TRBJ2-5; TRBD1 matches 11 bases. J lost 4 bases, V lost 0 bases, and 1 base had no gene match. Germline CDR1 reads MDHEN; CDR2 reads SYDVKM. This CDR3 comprises 15 residues. This CDR3 reads CASSLWGTGGETQYF. CDR3 bases: TGTGCCAGCAGTTTATGGGGGACAGGGGGAGAGACCCAGTACTTC.

Regarding this clone: Within the sample, other DNA sequences also encode this same CDR3. The chain is built from TRBV6-5 and TRBJ2-5, with D possibly matching TRBD2 (5 bases). V was clipped by 5 bases and J by 5 bases, with 9 bases between them. This CDR3 comprises 12 residues. The V gene's germline CDR1 is MNHEY and CDR2 SVGAGI. CDR3 region: CASSPTGETQYF. CDR3 sequence (DNA): TGTGCCAGCAGTCCAACGGGGGAGACCCAGTACTTC.

This clone was detected only once. The chain links TRBV28 to TRBJ2-7, with 7 bases identical to TRBD2. CDR3 length equals 14 residues. Germline V lookup: CDR1 MDHEN, CDR2 SYDVKM. V gave up 10 bases and J gave up 1 base; unmatched junction bases: 10. The CDR3 protein is CATGAKRGSYEQYF. The CDR3, as DNA: TGTGCCACCGGAGCGAAGCGGGGTTCCTACGAGCAGTACTTC. The full variable domain, with the rest looked up from reference TRBV28 and TRBJ2-7, is DVKVTQSSRYLVKRTGEKVFLECVQDMDHENMFWYRQDPGLGLRLIYFSYDVKMKEKGDIPEGYSVSREKKERFSLILESASTNQTSMYLCATGAKRGSYEQYFGPGTRLTVT.

For the CDR3, the DNA is TGTGCCAGCAGTTACCACAAGGGCTCGTATGGCTACACCTTC. It specifies CASSYHKGSYGYTF. V is TRBV6-6 and J is TRBJ1-2; D remains ambiguous. This CDR3 region has 14 residues. The V end lost 2 bases, the J end lost 5 bases, and 12 bases lay between the germline ends. CDR1 is MNHNY, CDR2 SVGAGI, per germline (reference sequence).

The chain links TRBV5-1 to TRBJ2-3; D is undetermined. The germline V gene encodes CDR1 SGHRS and CDR2 YFSETQ. Trimming cost V 0 bases and J 5 bases, with 4 bases left between them. The CDR3 covers 12 residues. The CDR3 here is CASSLDGDTQYF. The CDR3 DNA sequence: TGCGCCAGCAGCTTGGATGGAGATACGCAGTATTTT.

The V gene is TRBV9, the J gene TRBJ1-5; a weak D match, TRBD1 (6 bases). Trimming stripped 0 bases from V and 5 bases from J, with 12 bases between. In germline, CDR1 is SGDLS, CDR2 YYNGEE. CDR3 length: 15 amino acids. CDR3 protein: CASSVEGGKHQPQHF. CDR3 sequence (DNA): TGTGCCAGCAGCGTAGAGGGGGGGAAGCATCAGCCCCAGCATTTT.

The V and J genes are TRBV2 and TRBJ2-1; D is perhaps TRBD1 or TRBD2 (5 bases each). The CDR3 has 13 residues. Germline V gene sequence: CDR1 SNHLY, CDR2 FYNNEI. V was cut by 10 bases and J by 0 bases, with 10 bases left in between. CDR3 in DNA: TGTGCCACAGGGACGGCCTCCTACAATGAGCAGTTCTTC. Its protein product is CATGTASYNEQFF.

The V and J genes are TRBV19 and TRBJ2-5; TRBD2 might be the D (6 bases). Germline values: CDR1 LNHDA, CDR2 SQIVND (reference sequence). Trimming cost V 5 bases and J 7 bases, with 20 bases left between them. CDR3 length equals 15 residues. CDR3 loop: CASSPSDHPIGTQYF. In nucleotides, the CDR3 is TGTGCCAGTAGTCCTAGCGACCATCCGATCGGGACCCAGTACTTC.

This rearrangement joins TRBV7-2 to TRBJ1-2; no clear D. The V gene's germline CDR1 is SGHTA and CDR2 FQGNSA. Trimming pared 1 base from V and 8 bases from J, leaving 14 bases between. CDR3 length equals 14 residues. CDR3 protein: CASSLGSERRGYTF. The CDR3 DNA sequence: TGTGCCAGCAGCTTAGGCTCCGAAAGACGGGGCTACACCTTC.

The chain carries TRBV6-6 and TRBJ2-7, with D possibly called TRBD1 or TRBD2 (5 bases each). There are 14 residues in the CDR3. Germline CDR1 and CDR2: MNHNY and SVGAGI (reference sequence). V was trimmed by 6 bases and J by 2 bases, leaving 14 bases between them. CDR3 region: CASRPTGATYEQYF. Here the CDR3 DNA reads TGTGCCAGCAGGCCTACCGGGGCCACCTACGAGCAGTACTTC.

The chain joins TRBV19 to TRBJ1-5; D is undetermined. The CDR3 contains 12 residues. Per the germline V gene, CDR1 is LNHDA and CDR2 is SQIVND (reference sequence). The V end was cut by 4 bases, the J end by 13 bases, with 14 bases between. The DNA for the CDR3 is TGTGCCAGTAGTAGGTCGAGGGATTGGCAGCATTTT. Its translation: CASSRSRDWQHF.

This chain connects TRBV18 to TRBJ2-7; D possibly corresponds to TRBD1 (6 bases). Trimming cost V 2 bases and J 1 base, with 12 bases left between them. This CDR3 is built from 15 residues. The germline gives CDR1 KGHSH, CDR2 LQKENI. In nucleotides, the CDR3 is TGTGCCAGCTCACCAAGTGGGACACTGTCCTACGAGCAGTACTTC. Translation: CASSPSGTLSYEQYF.

DNA of the CDR3: TGTGCCAGTCACTATGGCAGTCCTTACTCTGGGGCCAACGTCCTGACTTTC. Translating it yields CASHYGSPYSGANVLTF. This chain joins TRBV19 and TRBJ2-6, with unresolved D. Trimming cost V 8 bases and J 0 bases, with 17 bases left between them. CDR1 and CDR2 (germline): LNHDA, SQIVND (reference sequence). This CDR3 is built from 17 residues.

This sequence joins TRBV28 and TRBJ2-3, with TRBD2 as a possible D gene (6 bases). The CDR3 length is 13 residues. V was cut by 7 bases and J by 2 bases, with 10 bases left in between. Germline CDR1 MDHEN, CDR2 SYDVKM. CDR3 loop: CASTRGTTDTQYF. CDR3 in DNA: TGTGCCAGCACCCGGGGGACCACAGATACGCAGTATTTT.

This clone has just one count. The CDR3 DNA sequence: TGTGCCAGCTCATATGAGGGGCAGGGTTATCAGCCCCAGCATTTT. It translates to CASSYEGQGYQPQHF. The J gene is TRBJ1-5, the V gene TRBV18; tentatively, D is TRBD1 (5 bases). Trimming cost V 5 bases and J 5 bases, with 16 bases left between them. This CDR3 has 15 amino acids. Germline V gives CDR1 KGHSH, CDR2 LQKENI.

The chain carries TRBV27 and TRBJ2-3, with 12 nucleotides matching TRBD2. The CDR3 runs to 16 residues. Trimming at V came to 5 bases and at J to 6 bases, leaving 9 bases not matched to a gene. CDR1 MNHEY and CDR2 SMNVEV come from the germline V gene (reference sequence). CDR3 protein: CASSLRTSGTGDTQYF. The CDR3 coding sequence is TGTGCCAGCAGTCTGCGGACTAGCGGGACGGGGGATACGCAGTATTTT.

The chain employs TRBV19 and TRBJ2-5; D gene uncertain. Judging by the DNA end, TRBJ2-7 fits better; the J call may be wrong. Germline-derived CDR1 and CDR2 are LNHDA and SQIVND (reference sequence). This CDR3 is 14 amino acids long. CDR3 region: CASRSLGPSYEQYF. CDR3 bases: TGTGCCAGCCGTAGCCTCGGTCCTTCCTACGAGCAGTACTTC.

The chain recombines TRBV7-3 with TRBJ2-3; D is perhaps TRBD1 or TRBD2 (5 bases each). The germline V and J ends were trimmed by 5 bases and 4 bases, with 19 bases remaining between them. Germline V CDR1 and CDR2: SGHTA, FQGTGA. The CDR3 consists of 16 residues. The CDR3 DNA sequence: TGTGCCAGCAGCCTTCTCGGGACCCCCGAGGCAGATACGCAGTATTTT. Its protein is CASSLLGTPEADTQYF.

The chain links TRBV18 to TRBJ1-6, with TRBD1 identical over 9 bases. The germline V gene has CDR1 KGHSH and CDR2 LQKENI. This CDR3 spans 14 amino acids. The junction had 7 bases not matched to a gene; V was cut back by 6 bases and J by 10 bases. In DNA, the CDR3 is TGTGCCAGCTCGGGCGGGACAGGGTTGTCACCCCTCCACTTT. This sequence encodes CASSGGTGLSPLHF.

The chain has TRBV6-6 and TRBJ1-2; TRBD1 agrees at 9 bases. This CDR3 is built from 12 residues. The trim removed 6 bases at V and 4 bases at J, leaving 0 bases unmatched. CDR1 is MNHNY and CDR2 is SVGAGI in the germline V gene (reference sequence). CDR3 sequence reads: CASRTGGYGYTF. The CDR3 region has the DNA TGTGCCAGCAGGACAGGGGGCTATGGCTACACCTTC.